This T cell receptor (beta chain) originates from a study of beta chain features in type 1 diabetes listed by TCRdb under 2018. Regarding the complete study: No differences in mean age, gender distribution, total cell number or subset yield were found between patients and healthy donors. Across all samples, some 99 million sorted cells were examined, and cell number per subset correlated strongly with RNA yield. In the study, TCRB repertoires of sorted circulating CD4+ T cell subsets from recently diagnosed type 1 diabetes patients were compared with those of matched healthy donors. Whereas all 30 or so donors provided naive and central memory subsets, regulatory and stem cell-like memory subsets were isolated from just 8 patients and about 8 healthy donors.

Regarding this clone: Which antigen it targets is not known. No base-level quality is on record; no much larger clone is a single base apart.

Each donor gave one peripheral blood draw, averaging roughly 100 mL, which was collected into heparinised tubes. A BD FACSAria II was used to sort naive, central memory, regulatory and stem cell-like memory CD4+ T cells with a panel that included CD45RO, CCR7, CD25, CD127, CD95 and CD27. Purity was above 95% for every sorted population. PBMCs were isolated immediately by Lymphoprep density gradient centrifugation and stained directly without culture. Samples were stained and sorted in pairs, with one healthy donor and one patient per experiment, so that batch effects were minimized. Broader findings and caveats from the paper: Because cDNA was sequenced instead of genomic DNA, highly expressing activated cells could be over-represented, though the groups showed no difference in activation or CD3 levels. Naive, central memory and regulatory TCRB repertoires appeared more similar among patients than among healthy donors. HLA sub-analyses involved small numbers of individuals, so any influence of HLA type on TCRB rearrangement remained unresolved. Fewer insertions and more nucleotide deletions at VDJ recombination sites were observed in patients with type 1 diabetes, implying thymic rearrangement abnormalities. A moderate but significant shortening of TCRB CDR3 length was observed in type 1 diabetes patients in all four CD4+ subsets. Shorter templates might have been favored by PCR, but patient and control samples were amplified and corrected together, so both groups would have been affected equally by any skew.

Inclusive of the bounding cysteine and phenylalanine, the CDR3 is 16 residues long. Of all the DNA, just the CDR3 is kept, 48 bases in frame from base 1. Trimming accounts for 5 bases at V and 3 bases at J, while the number of junction bases matched to no gene is 9. Via the germline V gene, CDR1 is SGHRS and CDR2 YFSETQ. The High Capacity cDNA Reverse Transcription Kit was used to reverse transcribe all of the isolated RNA, meaning that expressed TCRB transcripts were what got sequenced. Deep immunoSEQ sequencing was performed on naive, central memory and regulatory T cell samples, with an average of about 3.6 million total reads per sample. Sorted cells were lysed in RLT buffer and RNA was extracted with DNase-treated RNeasy Micro or Mini kits, depending on cell number. Each cell subset was processed separately to prevent cross-contamination, with patient and healthy donor samples processed together. Using the immunoSEQ multiplex PCR, TCRB sequences were amplified from cDNA into 87-bp fragments spanning the CDR3 region. Amplicons were sequenced on the Illumina HiSeq platform. Per the original workflow: Synthetic template baselines were used to correct PCR bias computationally, reads within Hamming distance 2 were collapsed, and singletons that could not be merged were discarded. Reads were aligned to IMGT to assign V, D and J genes, CDR3 length, and insertions or deletions at six rearrangement sites. Clonotype counts were normalized to sorted cell number within each subset before computing true diversity and Gini coefficients with the tcR R package. The overlap coefficient, calculated on TCRB nucleotide sequences, was used to measure repertoire sharing. As a proxy for the pre-selection repertoire, out-of-frame TCRB sequences from naive cells were analyzed. TCRdb stores this immuneACCESS table with in-frame sequences only. Part of the clones is absent; in the studies checked, under half of the shortfall reflects unresolved V genes, and no reason is known for the rest. V and J calls and clone size follow that table, whereas D and trimming were derived from the DNA. In all, the sample holds 250,000 to 350,000 clones, and roughly an eighth of those were seen once. Together, the top ten hold 0.015% to 0.02% of the sample.

Sequencing used naive CD4+ T cells from blood. The cell subset or site label for this specimen denotes: true naive CD4+ T cells. The sequence derives from a man younger than 40 with type 1 diabetes. The rearrangement combines TRBV5-1 with TRBJ2-2; TRBD2 agrees with 8 junctional bases. The DNA sequence is TGCGCCAGCAGTTACCTGTTAGCGGGGTACACCGGGGAGCTGTTTTTT. Translated, it reads CASSYLLAGYTGELFF.